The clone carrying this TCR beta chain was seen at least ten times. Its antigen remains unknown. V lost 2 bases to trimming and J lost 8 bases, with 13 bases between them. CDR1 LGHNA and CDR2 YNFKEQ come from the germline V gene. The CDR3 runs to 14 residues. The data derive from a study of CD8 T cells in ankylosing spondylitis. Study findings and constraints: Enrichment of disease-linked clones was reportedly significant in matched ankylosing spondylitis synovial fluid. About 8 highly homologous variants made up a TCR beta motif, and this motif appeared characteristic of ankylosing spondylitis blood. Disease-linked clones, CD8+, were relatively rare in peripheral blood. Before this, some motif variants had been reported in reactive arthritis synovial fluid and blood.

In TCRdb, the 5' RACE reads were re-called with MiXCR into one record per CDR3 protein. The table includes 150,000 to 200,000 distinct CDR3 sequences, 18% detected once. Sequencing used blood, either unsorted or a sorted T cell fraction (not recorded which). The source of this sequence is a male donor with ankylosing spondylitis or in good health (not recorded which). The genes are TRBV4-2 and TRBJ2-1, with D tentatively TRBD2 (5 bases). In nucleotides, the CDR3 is TGTGCCAGCAGCCAAAATGCTGCGAGGGATGAGCAGTTCTTC. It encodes CASSQNAARDEQFF.